The 9 T cell receptor beta chains below were found in one sample sequenced in a study of tumor-infiltrating lymphocytes in primary liver carcinoma. TCR beta cDNA came from about 470 ng total RNA, primed with a constant-region primer. TCR beta libraries came from three nested multiplex PCR rounds using slightly modified ARM-PCR. Use of TRBV1-TRBV30 forward primers with a C-beta reverse primer characterized the first two PCR rounds, which lasted ten to eleven cycles each. MiXCR, applied by TCRdb to the multiplex PCR reads, yields one record per CDR3 protein. Of approximately 310,000 distinct CDR3 sequences in the sample, more than 55% were seen once. Unsorted whole blood yielded blood RNA, and germline DNA was extracted as well. Sequences were obtained from peripheral blood. These receptor sequences come from a man aged 40-49 years with primary liver carcinoma and hepatitis B virus infection.

This rearrangement joins TRBV30 to TRBJ2-4; a possible D gene is TRBD2 (5 bases). Per germline, CDR1 GTSNPN and CDR2 SVGIG (reference sequence). Trimming removed 1 base at V and 0 bases at J, with 10 bases between. The CDR3 is made up of 15 amino acids. CDR3: CAWSEGLLAKNIQYF. The CDR3 nucleotides read TGTGCCTGGAGTGAAGGACTGTTAGCCAAAAACATTCAGTACTTC.

J is TRBJ2-7 and V is TRBV5-1; TRBD1 matches at 7 bases. The CDR3 contains 13 residues. Germline V gene lookup returns CDR1 SGHRS and CDR2 YFSETQ. Trimming at V came to 6 bases and at J to 4 bases, leaving 7 bases not matched to a gene. The CDR3 DNA reads TGCGCCAGCACTGGGGACAGCCCTTACGAGCAGTACTTC. Its translation: CASTGDSPYEQYF.

There are many counts of this clonotype. The rearrangement uses TRBV29-1 and TRBJ2-3; TRBD2 agrees at 8 bases. This CDR3 contains 14 residues. Germline V gene lookup returns CDR1 SQVTM and CDR2 ANQGSEA. The V gene end was trimmed by 2 bases and the J gene end by 4 bases; junction bases not matched to a gene: 5. CDR3 sequence (DNA): TGCAGCGTTGAATTCGCGGGAGGCGCAGATACGCAGTATTTT. Translating it yields CSVEFAGGADTQYF.

Comment on this clonotype: With a much larger clone just one base away, this may be a read error. The chain carries TRBV6-5 and TRBJ2-1; no clear D. This CDR3 spans 11 amino acids. Germline values: CDR1 MNHEY, CDR2 SVGAGI. The CDR3 is CVSSYSGDRFF. DNA of the CDR3: TGTGTCAGCAGTTACTCTGGGGATAGGTTCTTC.

In regard to this clonotype: At one boundary the junction diverges from the germline segment, which might be a read error. The genes are TRBV6-1 and TRBJ2-5; TRBD2 might be the D (6 bases). The germline V gene encodes CDR1 MNHNS and CDR2 SASEGT. The CDR3 contains 15 residues. CDR3 sequence: CAGRRAGSELETQYF. CDR3 bases: TGTGCCGGCAGGAGGGCAGGATCCGAACTAGAGACCCAGTACTTC.

As concerns this clonotype: A read error may be the cause here, since a much bigger clone is one base away. This sequence joins TRBV12-3 or TRBV12-4 and TRBJ2-2; no clear D. This CDR3 contains 13 residues. In DNA form, the CDR3 reads TGTACCAGCAGTTTTAGTGGGGTCCGGGAGCTGTTTTTT. This gives the protein CTSSFSGVRELFF.

This clonotype was seen only a few times. The chain has TRBV12-3 or TRBV12-4 and TRBJ2-4; 7 bases fit TRBD1. V lost 5 bases and J lost 0; bases outside the gene matches: 4. The CDR3 totals 15 residues. CDR3 coding DNA: TGTGCCAGCAGTGGGACAGAGCTAGCCAAAAACATTCAGTACTTC. Translation gives CASSGTELAKNIQYF.

This clonotype showed up many times. This chain links TRBV29-1 with TRBJ1-2; 10 bases align to TRBD1. Germline V gene sequence: CDR1 SQVTM, CDR2 ANQGSEA. The ends lost 7 bases at V and 4 bases at J; junction bases unmatched: 6. This CDR3 has 13 amino acids. CDR3 residues: CSAGTGDGYGYTF. In DNA, the CDR3 is TGCAGCGCGGGGACAGGGGATGGCTATGGCTACACCTTC.

This clonotype was seen at least ten times. The chain couples TRBV29-1 to TRBJ2-3; D may be TRBD2 (7 bases). Germline V CDR1 and CDR2: SQVTM, ANQGSEA. CDR3 size: 16 residues. V dropped 4 bases and J dropped 0 bases, with 17 bases sitting between them. The CDR3 coding sequence is TGCAGCGTTGTTGGCGTCGGGGGGCTGAGCACAGATACGCAGTATTTT. Its translation is CSVVGVGGLSTDTQYF.